What follows are 26 T cell receptor beta chains derived from one specimen sequenced in a study of blood T cell repertoires in COVID-19 (dated by TCRdb to between 2020 and 2021). Libraries were made using the immunoSEQ multiplex PCR assay. TCRdb took this table from immuneACCESS and kept in-frame rearrangements with V and J called. Such tables lack part of the clones; where checked against another copy, unresolved V genes explain under half of the gap, and the rest is unexplained. For this sample there are over 100,000 clones; approximately 87% appear just once. The top ten constitute 6.6% of the sample. Sequencing was carried out using peripheral blood. All receptors come from a woman in her forties or fifties with acute or convalescent COVID-19.

The chain is built from TRBV5-6 and TRBJ1-2; 8 bases line up with TRBD1. CDR1 and CDR2 (germline): SGHDT, YYEEEE. Losses at the gene ends were 1 base for V and 8 bases for J; bases not matched to a gene: 10. CDR3 length equals 15 residues. The CDR3 here is CASSLSRTGPRGYTF. Written as DNA, the CDR3 is TGTGCCAGCAGCTTGTCCCGGACAGGGCCCCGCGGCTACACCTTC.

This chain connects TRBV7-3 to TRBJ1-6; TRBD1 aligns across 7 bases. Unmatched junction bases numbered 13, after V lost 1 base and J lost 10 bases. This CDR3 has 17 amino acids. Germline CDR1 reads SGHTA; CDR2 reads FQGTGA. Here the CDR3 reads CASSLRQGRTRLSPLHF. CDR3 sequence (DNA): TGTGCCAGCAGCTTAAGACAGGGTCGCACCAGGCTCTCACCCCTCCACTTT.

This clone occurred a few times. This chain links TRBV7-2 with TRBJ1-2; perhaps TRBD1 as D (5 bases). CDR1 is SGHTA and CDR2 is FQGNSA in the germline V gene. The CDR3 sequence is 14 residues long. V was trimmed by 1 base and J by 5 bases, leaving 11 bases between them. CDR3 residues: CASSLGQNVYGYTF. In DNA, the CDR3 is TGTGCCAGCAGCTTAGGACAGAACGTTTATGGCTACACCTTC.

J is TRBJ1-4 and V is TRBV15, with 9 positions matching TRBD1. Looked up from germline, CDR1 is LNHNV and CDR2 is YYDKDF (reference sequence). The CDR3 contains 16 residues. The V and J ends lost 5 bases and 0 bases, in that order; junction bases with no gene match: 4. The CDR3 protein is CATSEGQGTTNEKLFF. The DNA for the CDR3 is TGTGCCACCAGCGAAGGACAGGGGACAACTAATGAAAAACTGTTTTTT.

V and J are TRBV6-5 and TRBJ1-1; possibly TRBD1 for D (5 bases). The V gene lost 8 bases and the J gene lost 7 bases, with 20 bases spanning the gap. CDR3 length: 14 amino acids. In germline, CDR1 is MNHEY, CDR2 SVGAGI. CDR3 nucleotides: TGTGCCAGCCGGTCTACCCAGGGTAGAGGTGAAGCTTTCTTT. Its translation is CASRSTQGRGEAFF.

The chain employs TRBV2 and TRBJ1-6; D not resolved. Germline assignment: CDR1 SNHLY and CDR2 FYNNEI. This CDR3 region has 14 residues. V was trimmed by 6 bases and J by 5 bases, leaving 11 bases between them. This chain's CDR3 is CASRQRRDNSPLHF. In DNA, the CDR3 is TGTGCCAGCAGACAAAGGAGAGATAATTCACCCCTCCACTTT.

The chain has TRBV12-3 or TRBV12-4 and TRBJ1-1; D may be TRBD1 (6 bases). Deletions cut 6 bases from V and 8 bases from J, with 13 bases between. The CDR3 loop spans 12 amino acids. The CDR3, as DNA: TGTGCCAGCAGCTCTGGACAGCGCGAAGCTTTCTTT. As protein: CASSSGQREAFF.

The chain links TRBV5-4 to TRBJ2-2; TRBD1 aligns across 11 bases. The CDR3 is 16 amino acids. After removal of 1 base from V and 3 bases from J, the junction contained 2 bases not matched to a gene. CDR1 is SGHNT and CDR2 is YYREEE in the germline V gene (reference sequence). CDR3 residues: CASSLRTGGYTGELFF. In DNA form, the CDR3 reads TGTGCCAGCAGCTTGAGGACAGGGGGCTACACCGGGGAGCTGTTTTTT.

V is TRBV2 and J is TRBJ2-2; D is possibly TRBD2 (5 bases). The germline V gene has CDR1 SNHLY and CDR2 FYNNEI. V dropped 4 bases and J dropped 6 bases, with 15 bases sitting between them. This CDR3 region has 15 residues. The CDR3 region has the DNA TGTGCCAGCAGTGGGGCGGAGGCCGCCGCCGGGGAGCTGTTTTTT. Encoded protein: CASSGAEAAAGELFF.

CDR3 protein: CASSQESWSSGNTIYF. CDR3 nucleotide sequence: TGTGCCAGCAGCCAAGAGAGCTGGAGCTCTGGAAACACCATATATTTT. The V gene is TRBV14, the J gene TRBJ1-3, with D unclear. CDR3 length: 16 amino acids. The V gene's germline CDR1 is SGHDN and CDR2 FVKESK. V gave up 0 bases and J gave up 0 bases, with 9 bases separating them.

This rearrangement joins TRBV6-4 to TRBJ1-1, with a possible D match to TRBD1 (5 bases). Per germline, CDR1 MRHNA and CDR2 SNTAGT. The CDR3 has 13 residues. V was clipped by 3 bases and J by 11 bases, with 16 bases between them. CDR3 nucleotide sequence: TGTGCCAGCAGTGATACGGCGGGGGGTTGGGCTTTCTTT. This encodes CASSDTAGGWAFF.

The rearrangement uses TRBV7-3 and TRBJ2-3, with TRBD2 as a possible D gene (5 bases). Trimming cost V 6 bases and J 3 bases, with 13 bases left between them. The CDR3 has 14 amino acids. The germline V gene has CDR1 SGHTA and CDR2 FQGTGA. The CDR3 loop reads CASRSAAVTDTQYF. The CDR3 nucleotides read TGTGCCAGCAGGTCCGCAGCGGTTACAGATACGCAGTATTTT. The full variable domain, with the rest looked up from reference TRBV7-3 and TRBJ2-3, is GAGVSQTPSNKVTEKGKYVELRCDPISGHTALYWYRQSLGQGPEFLIYFQGTGAADDSGLPNDRFFAVRPEGSVSTLKIQRTERGDSAVYLCASRSAAVTDTQYFGPGTRLTVL.

In this sample, this clone turned up a few times. In DNA form, the CDR3 reads TGTGCCAGTCGACTAGCCCAATACAATGAGCAGTTCTTC. Translation: CASRLAQYNEQFF. This sequence joins TRBV19 and TRBJ2-1; 7 bases map to TRBD2. CDR1 is LNHDA, CDR2 SQIVND, per germline (reference sequence). V lost 8 bases, J lost 4 bases, and 5 bases stayed unmatched. This CDR3 region has 13 residues.

V usage is TRBV5-1 and J usage is TRBJ2-1; 9 bases map to TRBD1. V gave up 3 bases and J gave up 4 bases; unmatched junction bases: 11. The V gene's germline CDR1 is SGHRS and CDR2 YFSETQ. The CDR3 is 17 amino acids. In nucleotides, the CDR3 is TGCGCCAGCAGCTATGGGGCAACAGGGGGCCTTTACAATGAGCAGTTCTTC. It yields the protein CASSYGATGGLYNEQFF.

This clone was seen only once. This chain uses TRBV6-5 with TRBJ1-5; D is undetermined. CDR3 length equals 14 residues. Looked up from germline, CDR1 is MNHEY and CDR2 is SVGAGI. V lost 6 bases and J 9 bases, leaving 18 bases between the germline ends. The CDR3, as DNA: TGTGCCAGCAGCCGAGGCCCCGTTGCCCGGCCCCAGCATTTT. This encodes CASSRGPVARPQHF.

This clone has only one observation. CDR3 region: CASSQERGGVYEQYF. The CDR3 coding sequence is TGTGCCAGCAGCCAAGAGAGGGGGGGGGTTTACGAGCAGTACTTC. The rearrangement links TRBV4-2 to TRBJ2-7, with a possible D match to TRBD2 (7 bases). Trimming took off 0 bases at V and 4 bases at J, with 13 bases between the two ends. The germline V gene encodes CDR1 LGHNA and CDR2 YNFKEQ. The CDR3 has 15 amino acids.

This clone turned up a few times. The gene calls are TRBV5-1 and TRBJ1-2, with TRBD1 as a possible D gene (5 bases). CDR1 and CDR2 (germline): SGHRS, YFSETQ. This CDR3 is 16 amino acids long. V was shortened by 1 base and J by 8 bases, with 21 bases between the two germline ends. The chain's CDR3 is CASSLQGDETGGGYTF. CDR3 coding DNA: TGCGCCAGCAGCTTGCAAGGGGATGAAACAGGTGGGGGCTACACCTTC.

The rearrangement joins TRBV20-1 to TRBJ1-1; D not resolved. The germline V and J ends were trimmed by 1 base and 14 bases, with 14 bases remaining between them. Per the germline V gene, CDR1 is DFQATT and CDR2 is SNEGSKA (reference sequence). The CDR3 loop spans 11 amino acids. CDR3 loop: CSARASNRRFF. As DNA, the CDR3 is TGCAGTGCTAGAGCCTCCAACCGTCGGTTCTTT.

The V call is TRBV6-6, the J call TRBJ2-5; 7 bases fit TRBD1. The CDR3 runs 16 residues. CDR1 is MNHNY, CDR2 SVGAGI, per germline (reference sequence). V lost 2 bases to trimming and J lost 2 bases; unmatched junction nucleotides: 8. The chain's CDR3 is CASSYGDRTFQETQYF. Written as DNA, the CDR3 is TGTGCCAGCAGTTACGGGGACAGAACATTTCAAGAGACCCAGTACTTC.

The chain is built from TRBV5-1 and TRBJ1-1; D perhaps matches TRBD1 (6 bases). CDR3 length: 16 residues. Germline V gives CDR1 SGHRS, CDR2 YFSETQ. Deletions cut 4 bases from V and 1 base from J, with 17 bases between. DNA for the CDR3: TGCGCCAGCAGCCCCGGCGGGGGGCGGCGGAACACTGAAGCTTTCTTT. Translating it yields CASSPGGGRRNTEAFF.

V usage is TRBV5-8 and J usage is TRBJ2-5, with 8 bases matching TRBD2. V lost 0 bases and J lost 2; bases outside the gene matches: 6. The CDR3 contains 16 residues. Germline V CDR1 and CDR2: SGHTS, YDEGEE. The CDR3 bases are TGTGCCAGCAGCTTGGGTAGCGGGGTAATTCAAGAGACCCAGTACTTC. Translation: CASSLGSGVIQETQYF.

The rearrangement uses TRBV5-1 and TRBJ2-7; TRBD1 might be the D (5 bases). CDR3 length equals 14 residues. Per the germline V gene, CDR1 is SGHRS and CDR2 is YFSETQ. Trimming took 0 bases from V and 0 from J, leaving 7 bases between them. The CDR3 reads CASSLGGNSYEQYF. CDR3 bases: TGCGCCAGCAGCTTGGGGGGCAACTCCTACGAGCAGTACTTC.

The V call is TRBV6-5, the J call TRBJ1-2, with a possible D match to TRBD1 (5 bases). V was trimmed by 6 bases and J by 4 bases, leaving 12 bases between them. In germline, CDR1 is MNHEY, CDR2 SVGAGI. There are 13 residues in the CDR3. CDR3 in amino acids: CASRKTGGYGYTF. CDR3 DNA: TGTGCCAGCAGAAAAACAGGTGGCTATGGCTACACCTTC.

This sequence joins TRBV28 and TRBJ2-7; 8 bases agree with TRBD1. In germline, CDR1 is MDHEN, CDR2 SYDVKM. With 2 bases clipped from V and 3 bases from J, the junction kept 3 bases outside the gene matches. This CDR3 contains 14 residues. CDR3 DNA: TGTGCCAGCAGTTTAGAGACAGGGGTCTACGAGCAGTACTTC. As protein: CASSLETGVYEQYF.

J is TRBJ1-5 and V is TRBV2, with D uncertain. This CDR3 comprises 11 residues. Between the trimmed V and J ends, which lost 6 bases and 7 bases, there was a span of 7 bases. Germline CDR1 SNHLY, CDR2 FYNNEI. CDR3 residues: CASRLQQPQHF. CDR3 coding DNA: TGTGCCAGCAGATTACAGCAGCCCCAGCATTTT.

The chain couples TRBV7-8 to TRBJ1-1, with a tentative D call TRBD1 (6 bases). The CDR3 loop spans 17 amino acids. CDR1 and CDR2 (germline): SGHVS, FQNEAQ. V was pared by 1 base and J by 1 base, with 16 bases between. CDR3 nucleotide sequence: TGTGCCAGCAGCTTAGGGGGGCGGACATGGTCGAACACTGAAGCTTTCTTT. It yields the protein CASSLGGRTWSNTEAFF.